Below are 26 T cell receptor beta chains sequenced from a single sample in a study of cytomegalovirus exposure and HLA in healthy donors. PCR used 60 Vbeta primers and 13 Jbeta primers. Only in-frame clones appear in the TCRdb table, and some are missing; sequencing was by immunoSEQ multiplex PCR. The table for this sample gives more than 200,000 clones. The sample taken for sequencing was PBMCs. The receptors stem from a young woman in good health and CMV-seropositive.

This chain connects TRBV30 to TRBJ1-1; TRBD1 aligns across 7 bases. The J segment lost 5 bases and the V segment lost 5 bases, leaving 11 bases of the junction unmatched. The CDR3 is 14 amino acids. The germline V gene has CDR1 GTSNPN and CDR2 SVGIG (reference sequence). The DNA of the CDR3 is TGTGCCTGGTCGAGTCCGGACAGGCGTACTGAAGCTTTCTTT. It encodes CAWSSPDRRTEAFF.

J is TRBJ2-7 and V is TRBV21-1; no check of the table's D call, TRBD1, against the DNA was made. TRBV21-1 is annotated as a pseudogene. The CDR3 runs 15 residues. CDR3 bases: TGTGCCAGCAGCAAAACAACAGGGATGGTCGACGAGCAGTACTTC. It translates to CASSKTTGMVDEQYF.

The CDR3 DNA reads TGTGCCAGCAGTCTCCGGGACGGGACAGGGATCCGTCTTGGGTATCAGCCCCAGCATTTT. Its protein product is CASSLRDGTGIRLGYQPQHF. The chain combines TRBV28 with TRBJ1-5; 9 bases are shared with TRBD1. The CDR3 runs 20 residues. Germline V gives CDR1 MDHEN, CDR2 SYDVKM. V lost 5 bases, J lost 5 bases, and 22 bases stayed unmatched.

The chain has TRBV7-8 and TRBJ2-7; tentatively, D is TRBD1 (6 bases). The CDR3 has 15 residues. Germline-derived CDR1 and CDR2 are SGHVS and FQNEAQ. V lost 5 bases, J lost 2 bases, and 16 bases lay in between. CDR3 bases: TGTGCCAGCAGCCTTAGGACAGACTACGCCTACGAGCAGTACTTC. Its protein product is CASSLRTDYAYEQYF.

The chain is built from TRBV2 and TRBJ1-2; D is ambiguous. This CDR3 is built from 14 residues. CDR1 is SNHLY and CDR2 is FYNNEI in the germline V gene. V lost 4 bases and J 7 bases, leaving 16 bases between the germline ends. CDR3 loop: CASSGEPESGGYTF. CDR3 sequence (DNA): TGTGCCAGCAGTGGGGAGCCGGAATCGGGTGGCTACACCTTC.

The J gene is TRBJ2-1, the V gene TRBV5-1; tentatively, D is TRBD2 (5 bases). This CDR3 is built from 13 residues. Germline values: CDR1 SGHRS, CDR2 YFSETQ. V lost 2 bases and J 6 bases, leaving 9 bases between the germline ends. The CDR3 is CASSFSEGNEQFF. The CDR3 nucleotides are TGCGCCAGCAGCTTTTCCGAGGGCAATGAGCAGTTCTTC. The full variable domain, completed using reference TRBV5-1 and TRBJ2-1, is KAGVTQTPRYLIKTRGQQVTLSCSPISGHRSVSWYQQTPGQGLQFLFEYFSETQRNKGNFPGRFSGRQFSNSRSEMNVSTLELGDSALYLCASSFSEGNEQFFGPGTRLTVL.

About this clone: Other DNA sequences of this sample code for an identical CDR3. This chain links TRBV7-2 with TRBJ2-1; possible D gene TRBD2, 6 bases. Germline lookup yields CDR1 SGHTA and CDR2 FQGNSA. Trimming removed 3 bases from V and 5 bases from J, with 11 bases in between. The CDR3 consists of 14 residues. The CDR3 sequence: CASSLVLANNEQFF. Here the CDR3 DNA reads TGTGCCAGCAGCTTGGTCCTAGCGAACAATGAGCAGTTCTTC.

The CDR3 nucleotides are TGTGCCAGCAGCGCCCCCGGGACACAAAACACCATATATTTT. This encodes CASSAPGTQNTIYF. The V gene is TRBV7-6, the J gene TRBJ1-3, with D maybe TRBD1 (6 bases). Trimming took off 5 bases at V and 6 bases at J, with 14 bases between the two ends. This CDR3 contains 14 residues. The germline CDR1 and CDR2 sequences are SGHVS and FNYEAQ.

The chain combines TRBV18 with TRBJ2-2, with 9 nucleotides matching TRBD2. The trim removed 3 bases at V and 1 base at J, leaving 3 bases unmatched. This CDR3 is built from 16 residues. The germline gives CDR1 KGHSH, CDR2 LQKENI. The CDR3 reads CASSPLAGRNTGELFF. The DNA for the CDR3 is TGTGCCAGCTCACCTCTAGCGGGAAGGAACACCGGGGAGCTGTTTTTT.

The rearrangement links TRBV29-1 to TRBJ1-2; 8 bases line up with TRBD1. The junction had 5 bases not matched to a gene; V was cut back by 4 bases and J by 7 bases. The CDR3 loop spans 12 amino acids. The germline V gene encodes CDR1 SQVTM and CDR2 ANQGSEA. CDR3: CSVVDRESGYTF. CDR3 DNA: TGCAGCGTTGTGGACAGGGAAAGTGGCTACACCTTC.

The chain is built from TRBV23-1 and TRBJ1-5; 8 positions agree with TRBD1. TRBV23-1 is filed as an ORF, its function uncertain. Unmatched junction bases numbered 12, after V lost 0 bases and J lost 5 bases. The CDR3 is 18 residues long. CDR3 region: CASSQSSRTGCFDQPQHF. The CDR3 DNA follows: TGCGCCAGCAGTCAATCAAGCAGGACAGGGTGTTTTGATCAGCCCCAGCATTTT.

The CDR3 DNA reads TGTGCCAGTAGTATAATTCTAGCGGGGGACGAGACCCAGTACTTC. This sequence encodes CASSIILAGDETQYF. This chain connects TRBV19 to TRBJ2-5; 10 positions agree with TRBD2. Germline V gene sequence: CDR1 LNHDA, CDR2 SQIVND (reference sequence). This CDR3 contains 15 residues. Trimming removed 2 bases from V and 5 bases from J; junction bases left unmatched: 5.

The chain links TRBV6-1 to TRBJ1-4; 9 bases line up with TRBD1. The CDR3 runs 15 residues. Germline loops: CDR1 MNHNS, CDR2 SASEGT. V lost 4 bases to trimming and J lost 7 bases; unmatched junction nucleotides: 7. CDR3 protein: CASSGSTGGSEKLFF. The CDR3 DNA is TGTGCCAGCAGTGGATCGACAGGGGGTAGTGAAAAACTGTTTTTT.

The chain employs TRBV7-8 and TRBJ2-5, with TRBD2 matching 9 bases. This CDR3 region has 17 residues. The V gene's germline CDR1 is SGHVS and CDR2 FQNEAQ. V shed 5 bases, J shed 5 bases, and the junction held 15 bases outside the gene matches. CDR3: CASSTPQKIAGAETQYF. DNA of the CDR3: TGTGCCAGCAGCACCCCCCAAAAAATAGCGGGAGCGGAGACCCAGTACTTC.

Comment on this clone: Other DNA sequences in this sample translate to the same CDR3. The V and J genes are TRBV6-1 and TRBJ1-2, with TRBD1 matching over 11 bases. In germline, CDR1 is MNHNS, CDR2 SASEGT. The CDR3 runs to 16 residues. V dropped 3 bases and J dropped 7; count of bases not matched to a gene: 10. CDR3 protein: CASSEVGGQGVGGYTF. The CDR3 nucleotides are TGTGCCAGCAGTGAGGTCGGGGGACAGGGGGTAGGTGGCTACACCTTC.

The chain couples TRBV19 to TRBJ2-1; 7 nucleotides match TRBD2. V was pared by 0 bases and J by 4 bases, with 12 bases of the junction left unmatched. CDR3 length: 18 amino acids. The germline gives CDR1 LNHDA, CDR2 SQIVND (reference sequence). Written as DNA, the CDR3 is TGTGCCAGTAGTATAGACCCCCCAAGGGCGGGAGCTTACAATGAGCAGTTCTTC. Translated, it gives CASSIDPPRAGAYNEQFF.

The CDR3 coding sequence is TGTGCCAGCTCACGACCGGGACAGACATTAAACTATGTGGGCTACACCTTC. This encodes CASSRPGQTLNYVGYTF. This chain links TRBV7-9 with TRBJ1-2, with 7 bases lining up with TRBD1. V was clipped by 8 bases and J by 8 bases; unmatched bases: 23. CDR1 and CDR2 from the germline V gene are SEHNR and FQNEAQ (reference sequence). The CDR3 runs 17 residues.

The rearrangement uses TRBV29-1 and TRBJ2-1; maybe TRBD2 (6 bases). With 0 bases removed from V and 4 bases from J, the gap between germline ends came to 16 bases. This CDR3 region has 16 residues. Germline V gene lookup returns CDR1 SQVTM and CDR2 ANQGSEA. CDR3 sequence: CSVEDHNGRGYNEQFF. The CDR3 region has the DNA TGCAGCGTTGAAGATCACAATGGGCGGGGTTACAATGAGCAGTTCTTC.

This sequence joins TRBV6-5 and TRBJ1-2; tentative D call: TRBD1 (6 bases). CDR1 is MNHEY and CDR2 is SVGAGI in the germline V gene. The CDR3 totals 13 residues. Trimming took 0 bases from V and 7 from J, leaving 9 bases between them. The CDR3 reads CASSYSKGGGYTF. The DNA for the CDR3 is TGTGCCAGCAGTTACTCGAAAGGGGGTGGCTACACCTTC.

V and J are TRBV10-3 and TRBJ2-1, with 7 bases identical to TRBD1. This CDR3 has 18 residues. J lost 0 bases, V lost 4 bases, and 12 bases had no gene match. Germline V gives CDR1 ENHRY, CDR2 SYGVKD. CDR3 nucleotides: TGTGCCATCAGTGGATCCGGGACAGCTTATAACTCCTACAATGAGCAGTTCTTC. This codes for CAISGSGTAYNSYNEQFF.

The chain recombines TRBV5-4 with TRBJ2-1; 13 bases agree with TRBD2. This CDR3 has 16 residues. Germline V gene lookup returns CDR1 SGHNT and CDR2 YYREEE (reference sequence). V gave up 4 bases and J gave up 9 bases; unmatched junction bases: 10. CDR3 bases: TGTGCCAGCAGCGGAACACTAGCGGGAGGGTCTGTTGAGCAGTTCTTC. Its translation: CASSGTLAGGSVEQFF.

The chain links TRBV7-6 to TRBJ1-1; no clear D gene. V gave up 5 bases and J gave up 1 base, with 11 bases separating them. Germline V gene sequence: CDR1 SGHVS, CDR2 FNYEAQ. The CDR3 covers 14 residues. The CDR3 is CASSPLQQNTEAFF. CDR3 coding DNA: TGTGCCAGCAGCCCGTTACAGCAGAACACTGAAGCTTTCTTT.

V is TRBV7-9 and J is TRBJ2-6; no clear D gene. Germline values: CDR1 SEHNR, CDR2 FQNEAQ (reference sequence). This CDR3 is built from 15 residues. V lost 5 bases and J lost 0, with 8 bases in between. The CDR3 DNA reads TGTGCCAGCAGCCCGAGGAACTCTGGGGCCAACGTCCTGACTTTC. Translated: CASSPRNSGANVLTF.

This chain uses TRBV28 with TRBJ1-2; 7 nucleotides agree with TRBD1. CDR1 is MDHEN and CDR2 is SYDVKM in the germline V gene. The ends lost 6 bases at V and 8 bases at J; junction bases unmatched: 30. The CDR3 length is 20 residues. CDR3 region: CASSSAPITRQGEATGGYTF. The CDR3 nucleotides are TGTGCCAGCAGCTCAGCTCCCATCACTCGACAGGGAGAGGCTACTGGCGGCTACACCTTC.

This rearrangement joins TRBV6-5 to TRBJ2-7; 8 positions agree with TRBD1. This CDR3 has 14 residues. Germline V lookup: CDR1 MNHEY, CDR2 SVGAGI. Unmatched junction bases numbered 6, after V lost 5 bases and J lost 3 bases. The CDR3 region is CASSMGQEFYEQYF. CDR3 coding DNA: TGTGCCAGCAGTATGGGACAGGAATTCTACGAGCAGTACTTC.

This chain joins TRBV6-1 and TRBJ1-6; TRBD1 might be the D (5 bases). Per germline, CDR1 MNHNS and CDR2 SASEGT. The CDR3 length is 20 residues. Trimming cost V 2 bases and J 2 bases, with 22 bases left between them. CDR3: CASSERRAYVGLPYNSPLHF. As DNA, the CDR3 is TGTGCCAGCAGTGAACGGCGGGCGTACGTGGGACTGCCCTATAATTCACCCCTCCACTTT.